This TCR beta chain was found in a study of tumor-infiltrating lymphocytes in primary liver carcinoma. Study background: With diameters of roughly 4 to 10 cm, tumors were stage T1-T3 N0M0.

Germline DNA was also extracted, and blood RNA derived from unsorted whole blood. This clonotype was counted a few times. A much larger clone lies a single base off, so this may be a read error. A constant-region primer served to make TCR beta cDNA from about 0.45 ug total RNA. Investigators got TCR beta libraries out of three nested multiplex PCR rounds, done with slightly modified ARM-PCR. Primers for the first two PCR rounds were TRBV1-TRBV30 forward primers and a C-beta reverse primer (around 10 cycles per round). Using its own MiXCR run on the multiplex PCR reads, TCRdb lists one record per CDR3 protein. The data hold about 310,000 distinct CDR3 sequences, with almost 60% observed a single time. CDR1 SGHNT and CDR2 YENEEA come from the germline V gene. The CDR3 totals 15 residues.

Sequenced: peripheral blood. This sequence was found in a woman aged 30 to 39 with primary liver carcinoma and hepatitis B virus infection. The chain links TRBV11-3 to TRBJ2-1; TRBD2 matches at 10 bases. CDR3 in DNA: TGTGTCAGCAGCTTCTCTAGCGGGAGTAAAAATGAGCAGTTCTTC. Amino acids: CVSSFSSGSKNEQFF.